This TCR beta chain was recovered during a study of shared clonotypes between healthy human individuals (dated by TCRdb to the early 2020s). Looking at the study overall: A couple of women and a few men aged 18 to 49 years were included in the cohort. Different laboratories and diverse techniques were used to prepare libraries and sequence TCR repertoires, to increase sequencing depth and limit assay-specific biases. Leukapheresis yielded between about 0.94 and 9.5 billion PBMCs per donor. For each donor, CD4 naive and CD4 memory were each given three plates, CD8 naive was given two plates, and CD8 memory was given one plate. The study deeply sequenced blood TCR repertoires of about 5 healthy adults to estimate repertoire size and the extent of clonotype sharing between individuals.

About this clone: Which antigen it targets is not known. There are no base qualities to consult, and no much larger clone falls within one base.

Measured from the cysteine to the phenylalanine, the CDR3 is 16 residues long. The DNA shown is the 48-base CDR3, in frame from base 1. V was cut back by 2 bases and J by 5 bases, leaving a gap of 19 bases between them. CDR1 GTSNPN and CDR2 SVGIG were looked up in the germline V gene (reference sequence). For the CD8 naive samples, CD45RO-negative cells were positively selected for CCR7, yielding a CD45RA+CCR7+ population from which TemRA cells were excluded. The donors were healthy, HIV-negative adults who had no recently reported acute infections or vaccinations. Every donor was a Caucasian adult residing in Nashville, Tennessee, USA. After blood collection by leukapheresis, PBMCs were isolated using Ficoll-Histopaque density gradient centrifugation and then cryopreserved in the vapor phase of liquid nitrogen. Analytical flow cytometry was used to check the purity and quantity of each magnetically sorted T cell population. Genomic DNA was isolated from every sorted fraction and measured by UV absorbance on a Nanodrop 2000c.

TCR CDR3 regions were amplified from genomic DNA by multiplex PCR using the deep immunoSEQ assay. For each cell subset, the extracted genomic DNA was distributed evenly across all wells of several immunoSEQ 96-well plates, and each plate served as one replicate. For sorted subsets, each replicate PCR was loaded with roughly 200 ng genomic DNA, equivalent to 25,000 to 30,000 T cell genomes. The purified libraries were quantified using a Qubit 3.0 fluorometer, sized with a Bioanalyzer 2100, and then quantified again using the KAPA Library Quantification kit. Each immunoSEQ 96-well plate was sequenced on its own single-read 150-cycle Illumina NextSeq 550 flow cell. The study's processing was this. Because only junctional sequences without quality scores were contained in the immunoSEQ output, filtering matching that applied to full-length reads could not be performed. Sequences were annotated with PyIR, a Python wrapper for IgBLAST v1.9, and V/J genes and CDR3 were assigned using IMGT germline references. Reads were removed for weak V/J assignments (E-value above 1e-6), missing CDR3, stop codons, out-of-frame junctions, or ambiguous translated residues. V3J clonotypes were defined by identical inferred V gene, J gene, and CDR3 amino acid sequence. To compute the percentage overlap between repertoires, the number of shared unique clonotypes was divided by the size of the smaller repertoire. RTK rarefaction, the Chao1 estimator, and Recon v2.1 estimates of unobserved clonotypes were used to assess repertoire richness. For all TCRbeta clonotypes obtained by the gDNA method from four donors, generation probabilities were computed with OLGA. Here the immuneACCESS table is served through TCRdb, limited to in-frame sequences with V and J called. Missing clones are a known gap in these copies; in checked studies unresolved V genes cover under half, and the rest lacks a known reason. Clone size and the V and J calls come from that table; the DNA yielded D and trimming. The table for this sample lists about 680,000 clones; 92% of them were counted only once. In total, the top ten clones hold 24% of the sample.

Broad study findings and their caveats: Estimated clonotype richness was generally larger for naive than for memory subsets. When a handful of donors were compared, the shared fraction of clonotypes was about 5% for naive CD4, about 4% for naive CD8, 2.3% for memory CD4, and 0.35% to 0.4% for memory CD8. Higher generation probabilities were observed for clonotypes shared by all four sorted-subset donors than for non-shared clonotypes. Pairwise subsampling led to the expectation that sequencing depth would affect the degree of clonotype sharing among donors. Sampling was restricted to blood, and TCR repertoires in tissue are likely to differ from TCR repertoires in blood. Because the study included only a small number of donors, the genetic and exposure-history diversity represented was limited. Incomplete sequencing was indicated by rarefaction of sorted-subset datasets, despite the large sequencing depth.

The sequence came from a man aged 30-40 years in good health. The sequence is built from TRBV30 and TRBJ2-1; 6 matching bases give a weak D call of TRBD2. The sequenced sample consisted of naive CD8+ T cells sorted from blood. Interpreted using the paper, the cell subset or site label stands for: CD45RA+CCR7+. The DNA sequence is TGTGCCTGGAGTCCCCCAGGCGGGAAGGTCAACAATGAGCAGTTCTTC. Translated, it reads CAWSPPGGKVNNEQFF.